In its sample, the clone carrying this T cell receptor beta chain was seen many times. Its target is not known. This record comes from a study of CD8 T cells in ankylosing spondylitis. One entry per CDR3 protein results from TCRdb running MiXCR on the 5' RACE reads. The top ten hold around 7% of the sample, which has under 250,000 distinct CDR3 sequences, roughly 10% seen once. Whole-study findings and limits: Those disease-linked clones were CD8+; they were also relatively rare in peripheral blood.

The CDR3 runs 14 residues. Germline loops: CDR1 SGHTA, CDR2 FQGNSA. Trimming cost V 4 bases and J 2 bases, with 12 bases left between them. Sequenced sample: blood, either unsorted or a sorted T cell fraction (not recorded which). J is TRBJ2-7 and V is TRBV7-2, with D possibly being TRBD2 (6 bases). This TCR was recovered from a male donor with ankylosing spondylitis or in good health (not recorded which). The DNA for the CDR3 is TGTGCCAGCAGCTCTGGCGGAGGGACCTACGAGCAGTACTTC. Its protein product is CASSSGGGTYEQYF.